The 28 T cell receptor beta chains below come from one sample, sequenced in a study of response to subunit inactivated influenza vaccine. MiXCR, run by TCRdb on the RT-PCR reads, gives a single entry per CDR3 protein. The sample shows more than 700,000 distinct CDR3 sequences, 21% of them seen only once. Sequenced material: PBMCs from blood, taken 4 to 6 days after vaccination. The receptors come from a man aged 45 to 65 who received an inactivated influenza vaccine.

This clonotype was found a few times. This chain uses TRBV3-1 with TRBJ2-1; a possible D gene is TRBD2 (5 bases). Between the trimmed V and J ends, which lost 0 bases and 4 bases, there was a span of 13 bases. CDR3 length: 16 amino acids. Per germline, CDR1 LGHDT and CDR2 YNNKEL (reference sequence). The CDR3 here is CASSQEGRTRYNEQFF. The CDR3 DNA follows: TGTGCCAGCAGCCAAGAAGGGCGCACTAGATACAATGAGCAGTTCTTC.

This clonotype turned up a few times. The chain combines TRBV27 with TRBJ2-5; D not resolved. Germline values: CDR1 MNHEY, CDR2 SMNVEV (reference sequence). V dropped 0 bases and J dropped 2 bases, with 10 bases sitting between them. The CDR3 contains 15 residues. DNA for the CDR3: TGTGCCAGCAGTTTATCGTGGGGAACTCAAGAGACCCAGTACTTC. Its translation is CASSLSWGTQETQYF.

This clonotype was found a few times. The CDR3 loop is CASSLSQLQPQHF. CDR3 sequence (DNA): TGTGCCAGCAGCTTAAGCCAGTTGCAGCCCCAGCATTTT. The chain links TRBV7-2 to TRBJ1-5; D unclear. Germline V gene data show CDR1 as SGHTA and CDR2 as FQGNSA. V lost 2 bases and J lost 7, with 9 bases in between. There are 13 residues in the CDR3. The variable domain in full, with the rest retrieved from reference TRBV7-2 and TRBJ1-5, is GAGVSQSPSNKVTEKGKDVELRCDPISGHTALYWYRQSLGQGLEFLIYFQGNSAPDKSGLPSDRFSAERTGGSVSTLTIQRTQQEDSAVYLCASSLSQLQPQHFGDGTRLSIL.

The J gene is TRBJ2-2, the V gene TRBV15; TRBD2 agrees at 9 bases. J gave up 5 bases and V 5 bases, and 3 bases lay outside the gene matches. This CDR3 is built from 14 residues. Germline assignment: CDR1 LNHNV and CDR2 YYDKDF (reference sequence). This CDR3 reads CATSASGTTGELFF. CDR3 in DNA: TGTGCCACCAGCGCTAGCGGGACTACCGGGGAGCTGTTTTTT. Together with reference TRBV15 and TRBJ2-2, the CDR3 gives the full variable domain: DAMVIQNPRYQVTQFGKPVTLSCSQTLNHNVMYWYQQKSSQAPKLLFHYYDKDFNNEADTPDNFQSRRPNTSFCFLDIRSPGLGDTAMYLCATSASGTTGELFFGEGSRLTVL.

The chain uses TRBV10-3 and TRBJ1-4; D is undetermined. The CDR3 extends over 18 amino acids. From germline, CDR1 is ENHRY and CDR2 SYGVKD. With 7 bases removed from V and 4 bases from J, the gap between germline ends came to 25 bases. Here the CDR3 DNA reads TGTGCCATCATTCCAATAATTGGGCCGTCGCTCGATAATGAAAAACTGTTTTTT. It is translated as CAIIPIIGPSLDNEKLFF.

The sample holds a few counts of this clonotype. Here the CDR3 DNA reads TGTGCCAGCAGCCAAGATGCCAGGGACACCAGCACAGATACGCAGTATTTT. This gives the protein CASSQDARDTSTDTQYF. The genes are TRBV4-2 and TRBJ2-3; weak D call: TRBD1 (6 bases). The CDR3 is made up of 17 amino acids. The V gene's germline CDR1 is LGHNA and CDR2 YNFKEQ. V lost 0 bases and J 0 bases, leaving 13 bases between the germline ends.

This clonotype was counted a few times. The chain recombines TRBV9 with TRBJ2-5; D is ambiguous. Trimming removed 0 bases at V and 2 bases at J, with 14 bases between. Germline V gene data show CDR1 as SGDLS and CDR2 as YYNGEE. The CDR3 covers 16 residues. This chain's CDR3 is CASSVGVTSQQETQYF. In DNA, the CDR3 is TGTGCCAGCAGCGTAGGGGTGACCTCACAGCAAGAGACCCAGTACTTC.

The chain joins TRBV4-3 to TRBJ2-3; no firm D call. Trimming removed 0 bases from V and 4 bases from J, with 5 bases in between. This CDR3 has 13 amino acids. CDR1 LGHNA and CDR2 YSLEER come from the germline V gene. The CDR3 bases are TGCGCCAGCAGCCAAGATTCAGCAGATACGCAGTATTTT. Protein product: CASSQDSADTQYF.

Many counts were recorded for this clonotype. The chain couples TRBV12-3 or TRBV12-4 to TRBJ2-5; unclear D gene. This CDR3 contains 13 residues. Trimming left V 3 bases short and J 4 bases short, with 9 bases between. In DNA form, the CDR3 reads TGTGCCAGCAGTTTTAATATGGGAGAGACCCAGTACTTC. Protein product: CASSFNMGETQYF.

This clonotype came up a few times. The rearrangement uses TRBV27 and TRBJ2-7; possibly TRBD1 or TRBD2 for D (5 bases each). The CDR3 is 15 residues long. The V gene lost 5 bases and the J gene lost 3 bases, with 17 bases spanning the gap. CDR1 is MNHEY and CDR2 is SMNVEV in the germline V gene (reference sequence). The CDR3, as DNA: TGTGCCAGCAGTGACCTCCTCCGGGGACGCTACGAGCAGTACTTC. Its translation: CASSDLLRGRYEQYF.

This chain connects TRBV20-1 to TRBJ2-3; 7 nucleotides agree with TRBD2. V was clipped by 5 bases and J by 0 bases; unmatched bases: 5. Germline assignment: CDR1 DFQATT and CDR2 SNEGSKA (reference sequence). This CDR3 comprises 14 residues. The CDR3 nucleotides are TGCAGTGCTCATAGCGGGTCTAGCACAGATACGCAGTATTTT. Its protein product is CSAHSGSSTDTQYF.

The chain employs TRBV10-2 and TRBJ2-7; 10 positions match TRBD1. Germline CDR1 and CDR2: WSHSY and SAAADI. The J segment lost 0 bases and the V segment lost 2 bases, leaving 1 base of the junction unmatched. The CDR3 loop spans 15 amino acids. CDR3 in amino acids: CASSERDRGSYEQYF. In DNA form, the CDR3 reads TGCGCCAGCAGTGAGCGGGACAGGGGCTCCTACGAGCAGTACTTC.

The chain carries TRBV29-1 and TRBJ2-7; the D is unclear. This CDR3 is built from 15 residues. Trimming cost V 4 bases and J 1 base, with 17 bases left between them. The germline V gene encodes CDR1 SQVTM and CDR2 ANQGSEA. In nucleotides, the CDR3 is TGCAGCGTTGGAAGTGGACGATCTCCTTCCTACGAGCAGTACTTC. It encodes CSVGSGRSPSYEQYF.

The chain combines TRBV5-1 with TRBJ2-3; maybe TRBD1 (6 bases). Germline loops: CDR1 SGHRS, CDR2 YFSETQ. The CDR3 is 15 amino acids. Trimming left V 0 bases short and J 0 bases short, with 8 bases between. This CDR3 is CASSLGDISTDTQYF. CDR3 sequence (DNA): TGCGCCAGCAGCTTGGGGGACATAAGCACAGATACGCAGTATTTT.

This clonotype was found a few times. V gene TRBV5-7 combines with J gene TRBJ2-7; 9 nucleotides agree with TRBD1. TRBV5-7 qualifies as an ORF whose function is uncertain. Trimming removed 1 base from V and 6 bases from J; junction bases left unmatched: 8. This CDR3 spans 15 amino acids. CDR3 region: CASSLINRGPLEQYF. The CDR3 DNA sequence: TGTGCCAGCAGCTTGATCAACAGGGGGCCTCTCGAGCAGTACTTC.

The CDR3 region has the DNA TGCAGCGTTTCAGGACTAGATACGGACGAGCAGTACTTC. The encoded protein is CSVSGLDTDEQYF. The rearrangement links TRBV29-1 to TRBJ2-7; 7 bases map to TRBD2. This CDR3 comprises 13 residues. The ends lost 5 bases at V and 5 bases at J; junction bases unmatched: 9. CDR1 and CDR2 from the germline V gene are SQVTM and ANQGSEA.

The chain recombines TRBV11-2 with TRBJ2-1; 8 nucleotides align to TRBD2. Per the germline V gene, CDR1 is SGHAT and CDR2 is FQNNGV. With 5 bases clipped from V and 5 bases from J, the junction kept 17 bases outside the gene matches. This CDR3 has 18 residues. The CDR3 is CASSPTVMVRGGNNEQFF. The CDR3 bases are TGTGCCAGCAGCCCCACCGTTATGGTTCGGGGGGGCAACAATGAGCAGTTCTTC.

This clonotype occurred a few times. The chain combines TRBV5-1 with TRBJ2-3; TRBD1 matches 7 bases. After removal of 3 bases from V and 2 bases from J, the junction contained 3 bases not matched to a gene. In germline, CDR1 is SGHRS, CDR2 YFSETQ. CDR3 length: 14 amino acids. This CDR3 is CASSSTGFTDTQYF. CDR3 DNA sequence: TGCGCCAGCAGCTCGACAGGGTTCACAGATACGCAGTATTTT.

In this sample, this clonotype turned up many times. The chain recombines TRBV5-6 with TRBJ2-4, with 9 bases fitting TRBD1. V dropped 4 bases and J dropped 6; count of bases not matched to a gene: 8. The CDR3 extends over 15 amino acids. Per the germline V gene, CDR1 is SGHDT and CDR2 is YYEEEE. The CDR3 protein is CASSPGQGRGNIQYF. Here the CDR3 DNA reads TGTGCCAGCAGCCCTGGACAGGGGAGGGGAAACATTCAGTACTTC.

The CDR3 is CASSPTLGRGPGYEQYF. The CDR3 nucleotides are TGCGCCAGCAGCCCTACCCTTGGGAGGGGACCGGGCTACGAGCAGTACTTC. V and J are TRBV4-1 and TRBJ2-7, with 7 positions matching TRBD2. This CDR3 has 17 residues. V shed 4 bases, J shed 3 bases, and the junction held 15 bases outside the gene matches. Germline CDR1 is MGHRA and CDR2 is YSYEKL.

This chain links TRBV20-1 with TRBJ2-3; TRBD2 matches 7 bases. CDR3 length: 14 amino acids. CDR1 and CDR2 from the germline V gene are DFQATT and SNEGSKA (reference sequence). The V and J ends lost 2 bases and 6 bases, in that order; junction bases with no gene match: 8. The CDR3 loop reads CSARLSGRRDTQYF. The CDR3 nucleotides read TGCAGTGCTAGACTTAGCGGGCGAAGGGATACGCAGTATTTT.

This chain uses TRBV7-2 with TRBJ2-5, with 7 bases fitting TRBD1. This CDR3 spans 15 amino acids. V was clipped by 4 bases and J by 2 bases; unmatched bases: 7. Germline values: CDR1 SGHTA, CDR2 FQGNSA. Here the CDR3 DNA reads TGTGCCAGCAGCTCTAGTGGGACAGTACAAGAGACCCAGTACTTC. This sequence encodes CASSSSGTVQETQYF.

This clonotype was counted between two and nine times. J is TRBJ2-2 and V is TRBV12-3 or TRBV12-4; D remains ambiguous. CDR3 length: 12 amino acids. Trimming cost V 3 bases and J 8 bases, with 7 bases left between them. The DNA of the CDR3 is TGTGCCAGCAGTTTTAGGTTAGGGGAGCTGTTTTTT. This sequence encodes CASSFRLGELFF.

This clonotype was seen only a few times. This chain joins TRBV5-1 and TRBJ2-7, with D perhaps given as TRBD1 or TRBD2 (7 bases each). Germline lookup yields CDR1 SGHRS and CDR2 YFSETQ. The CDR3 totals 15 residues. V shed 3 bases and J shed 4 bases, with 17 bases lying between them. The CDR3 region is CASSSQGGRRYEQYF. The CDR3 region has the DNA TGCGCCAGCAGCTCCCAGGGGGGGCGGAGGTACGAGCAGTACTTC.

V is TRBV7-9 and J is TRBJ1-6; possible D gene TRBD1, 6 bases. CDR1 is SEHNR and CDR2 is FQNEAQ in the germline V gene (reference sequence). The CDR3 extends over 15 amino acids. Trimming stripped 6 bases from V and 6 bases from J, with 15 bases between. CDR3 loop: CASRPDRMGNSPLHF. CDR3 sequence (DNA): TGTGCCAGCAGACCCGACAGGATGGGTAATTCACCCCTCCACTTT.

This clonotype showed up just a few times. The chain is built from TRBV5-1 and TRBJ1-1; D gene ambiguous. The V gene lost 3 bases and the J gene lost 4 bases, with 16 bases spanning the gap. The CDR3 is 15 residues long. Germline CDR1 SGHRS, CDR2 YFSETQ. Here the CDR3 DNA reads TGCGCCAGCAGCTCCCAGTCGGCCCTTTCCACTGAAGCTTTCTTT. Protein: CASSSQSALSTEAFF. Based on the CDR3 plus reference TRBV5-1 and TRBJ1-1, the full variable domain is KAGVTQTPRYLIKTRGQQVTLSCSPISGHRSVSWYQQTPGQGLQFLFEYFSETQRNKGNFPGRFSGRQFSNSRSEMNVSTLELGDSALYLCASSSQSALSTEAFFGQGTRLTVV.

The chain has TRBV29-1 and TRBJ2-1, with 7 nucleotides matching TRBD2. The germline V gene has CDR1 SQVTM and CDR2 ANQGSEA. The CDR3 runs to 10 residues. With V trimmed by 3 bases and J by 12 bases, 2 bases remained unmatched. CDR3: CSVDLAAQFF. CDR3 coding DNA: TGCAGCGTTGATCTAGCGGCGCAGTTCTTC.

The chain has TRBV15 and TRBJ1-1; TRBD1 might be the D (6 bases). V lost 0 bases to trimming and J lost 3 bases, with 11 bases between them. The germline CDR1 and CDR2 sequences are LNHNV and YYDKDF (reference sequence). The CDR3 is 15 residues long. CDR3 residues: CATSREDRHHTEAFF. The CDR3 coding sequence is TGTGCCACCAGCAGAGAAGACAGGCACCACACTGAAGCTTTCTTT.